A selection of T cell receptor beta chains follows, all from one sample in a study of CD8 T cells in ankylosing spondylitis. TCRdb redid the calling of the 5' RACE reads with MiXCR, one entry per CDR3 protein. The sample consists of roughly 440,000 distinct CDR3 sequences, 15% to 20% of them appearing once. The sequenced material came from blood, either unsorted or a sorted T cell fraction (not recorded which). Receptors were obtained from a male donor with ankylosing spondylitis. Both conserved end residues are part of each CDR3. The order of the fields is J gene, V gene, CDR3 protein.

j_gene: TRBJ1-2; v_gene: TRBV2; CDR3aa: CASSDLNNYGYTF
j_gene: TRBJ2-5; v_gene: TRBV20-1; CDR3aa: CSAASPSGSEETQYF
j_gene: TRBJ2-7; v_gene: TRBV5-1; CDR3aa: CASSLGQRYEQYF
j_gene: TRBJ2-3; v_gene: TRBV7-3; CDR3aa: CASSLRLAGGGDTQYF
j_gene: TRBJ1-2; v_gene: TRBV29-1; CDR3aa: CSVPTGKYGYTF
j_gene: TRBJ2-2; v_gene: TRBV6-1; CDR3aa: CASSAGTGGIGELFF
j_gene: TRBJ2-7; v_gene: TRBV20-1; CDR3aa: CSARDTAAYEQYF
j_gene: TRBJ1-2; v_gene: TRBV27; CDR3aa: CASSRQGVDYGYTF
j_gene: TRBJ2-1; v_gene: TRBV5-6; CDR3aa: CASSEPGQGSYNEQFF
j_gene: TRBJ1-3; v_gene: TRBV30; CDR3aa: CAWSEGGAGNTIYF
j_gene: TRBJ2-5; v_gene: TRBV20-1; CDR3aa: CSAAVGSAGVETQYF
j_gene: TRBJ2-2; v_gene: TRBV7-4; CDR3aa: CASSLHQRLMVAGELFF
j_gene: TRBJ2-1; v_gene: TRBV7-6; CDR3aa: CASSLGLAVNEQFF
j_gene: TRBJ2-7; v_gene: TRBV5-1; CDR3aa: CASSSLDRTYEQYF
j_gene: TRBJ1-6; v_gene: TRBV10-3; CDR3aa: CAIRDRNNSPLHF
j_gene: TRBJ2-3; v_gene: TRBV7-2; CDR3aa: CASSLGLASDTQYF
j_gene: TRBJ2-7; v_gene: TRBV6-1; CDR3aa: CASRKGRIVYEQYF
j_gene: TRBJ1-5; v_gene: TRBV3-1; CDR3aa: CASSPTPRTEQPQHF
j_gene: TRBJ2-7; v_gene: TRBV30; CDR3aa: CAWSVGVSEQYF
j_gene: TRBJ2-7; v_gene: TRBV12-3/TRBV12-4; CDR3aa: CASRSTGFSYEQYF
j_gene: TRBJ2-3; v_gene: TRBV20-1; CDR3aa: CSAQGAGGLQDTQYF
j_gene: TRBJ2-2; v_gene: TRBV6-2/TRBV6-3; CDR3aa: CASTRGGIGELFF
j_gene: TRBJ2-7; v_gene: TRBV12-3/TRBV12-4; CDR3aa: CASSKMGAGTGVNEQYF
j_gene: TRBJ1-1; v_gene: TRBV20-1; CDR3aa: CSAWGQMNTEAFF
j_gene: TRBJ2-7; v_gene: TRBV10-3; CDR3aa: CAISERGEVGSEQYF
j_gene: TRBJ2-1; v_gene: TRBV12-3/TRBV12-4; CDR3aa: CASRPGVWGNGDNEQFF
j_gene: TRBJ2-5; v_gene: TRBV28; CDR3aa: CASSRVDQETQYF
j_gene: TRBJ2-5; v_gene: TRBV29-1; CDR3aa: CSVEVGQVGAQYF
j_gene: TRBJ2-2; v_gene: TRBV7-9; CDR3aa: CASSPSWTGELFF
j_gene: TRBJ1-6; v_gene: TRBV2; CDR3aa: CASSLERTSLYNSPLHF
j_gene: TRBJ2-7; v_gene: TRBV6-2/TRBV6-3; CDR3aa: CASRVLGQGNYEQYF
j_gene: TRBJ1-4; v_gene: TRBV19; CDR3aa: CASSPDDRAVEKLFF
j_gene: TRBJ1-2; v_gene: TRBV5-1; CDR3aa: CASSLGGVGPYSNYGYTF
j_gene: TRBJ2-7; v_gene: TRBV29-1; CDR3aa: CSVVGKDRSYEQYF
j_gene: TRBJ2-3; v_gene: TRBV7-2; CDR3aa: CASKSRSGRRDTQYF
j_gene: TRBJ2-3; v_gene: TRBV20-1; CDR3aa: CSAIMADTQYF
j_gene: TRBJ2-7; v_gene: TRBV7-9; CDR3aa: CASSQRTSGSPQQYF
j_gene: TRBJ2-2; v_gene: TRBV12-3/TRBV12-4; CDR3aa: CASSFRQGEVGELFF
j_gene: TRBJ2-1; v_gene: TRBV12-3/TRBV12-4; CDR3aa: CARCSGLAGVDPYNEQFF
j_gene: TRBJ1-2; v_gene: TRBV5-8; CDR3aa: CASSGTGGSGYTF
j_gene: TRBJ2-5; v_gene: TRBV20-1; CDR3aa: CSASDIAGSQETQYF
j_gene: TRBJ2-2; v_gene: TRBV19; CDR3aa: CASSGTSGRFGELFF
j_gene: TRBJ1-2; v_gene: TRBV6-4; CDR3aa: CASSDSRGGYTF
j_gene: TRBJ2-2; v_gene: TRBV28; CDR3aa: CASSPVAYTGELFF
j_gene: TRBJ2-2; v_gene: TRBV5-6; CDR3aa: CASSLQTRDYNTGELFF
j_gene: TRBJ1-3; v_gene: TRBV19; CDR3aa: CASSIGQNAGNTIYF
j_gene: TRBJ1-2; v_gene: TRBV10-3; CDR3aa: CAISGTALEGYGYTF
j_gene: TRBJ2-7; v_gene: TRBV20-1; CDR3aa: CSTKDSSYEQYF
j_gene: TRBJ2-7; v_gene: TRBV20-1; CDR3aa: CSATLAGEYEQYF
j_gene: TRBJ1-1; v_gene: TRBV5-1; CDR3aa: CASSLQGMNNEAFF
j_gene: TRBJ1-3; v_gene: TRBV7-9; CDR3aa: CASSRLGSGNTIYF
j_gene: TRBJ2-5; v_gene: TRBV6-5; CDR3aa: CASSTTGGYAAQYF
j_gene: TRBJ1-4; v_gene: TRBV10-3; CDR3aa: CATRAGGPEKLFF
j_gene: TRBJ2-3; v_gene: TRBV20-1; CDR3aa: CSAPVGGNTDTQYF